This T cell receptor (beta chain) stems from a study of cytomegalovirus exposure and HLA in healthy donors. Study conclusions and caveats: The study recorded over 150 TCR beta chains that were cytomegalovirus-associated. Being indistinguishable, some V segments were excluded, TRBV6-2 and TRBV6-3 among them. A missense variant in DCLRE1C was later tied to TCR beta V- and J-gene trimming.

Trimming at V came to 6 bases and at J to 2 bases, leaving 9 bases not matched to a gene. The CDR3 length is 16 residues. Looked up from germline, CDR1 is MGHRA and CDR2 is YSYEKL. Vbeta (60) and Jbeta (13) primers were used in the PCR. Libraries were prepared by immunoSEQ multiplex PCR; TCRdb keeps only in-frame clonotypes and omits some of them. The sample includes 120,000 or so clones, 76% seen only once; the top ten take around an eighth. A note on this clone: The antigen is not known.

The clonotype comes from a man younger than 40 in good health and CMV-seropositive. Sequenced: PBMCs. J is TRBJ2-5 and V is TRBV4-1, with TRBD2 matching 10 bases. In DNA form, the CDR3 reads TGCGCCAGCAGTGATCCTAGCGGGGGCGAACAAGAGACCCAGTACTTC. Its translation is CASSDPSGGEQETQYF.